This TCR beta chain emerged from a study of CD8+ T cells in alopecia areata (dated by TCRdb to the late 2010s). Turning to the overall study: Treated patients were enrolled in an open-label pilot trial of oral tofacitinib at 5 to 10 mg twice daily for moderate-to-severe alopecia areata. Tofacitinib was given for 6 to 18 months, followed by 6 months of follow-up off drug to assess delayed response and recurrence. RNA was obtained with the PAXgene miRNA kit for fixed scalp, the miRNeasy kit for PBMCs, and the RNeasy kit for mouse skin. The study used high-throughput TCRbeta sequencing to examine T cell clonal expansion in alopecia areata, in both the C3H/HeJ mouse model and human patients. For the treated patients, the SALT score, which quantifies what percentage of scalp surface area is affected, served as the measure of disease severity. Scalp tissue and sorted CD4+ and CD8+ peripheral blood T cells from patchy and totalis/universalis alopecia areata patients and from healthy controls were covered by human TCRbeta sequencing. Scalp clonality was compared across normal scalp (n=4), patchy alopecia areata scalp (n=8), and alopecia totalis/universalis scalp (n=8). Amplification of TCRbeta CDR3 regions was done by immunoSEQ multiplex PCR using 35 Vbeta forward primers and 13 Jbeta reverse primers. Tofacitinib-treated patients had biopsies at baseline and at 4 and 24 weeks of treatment, with a later scalp biopsy in several patients.

The library was produced with the immunoSEQ multiplex PCR assay. RNA was extracted from all samples and reverse transcribed into cDNA as template for TCR sequencing. First-strand cDNA was synthesized with SuperScript III using a 2:1 mix of oligo-dT and random hexamers. A synthetic immune receptor repertoire was used to measure amplification bias, and any remaining bias was corrected computationally. For the original study's pipeline: Raw reads were preprocessed for error removal, and CDR3 was defined according to IMGT conventions as running from the conserved cysteine to phenylalanine. Clonality was calculated as 1 minus Shannon entropy normalized by log2 of the number of productive unique TCRs. Whether scalp clones were CD4 or CD8 was inferred by matching scalp TCRbeta sequences against CD4 and CD8 repertoires sorted from blood. The table comes from immuneACCESS by way of TCRdb, which keeps in-frame sequences with V and J called. Part of the clones is missing from these tables; in studies checked, under half for an unresolved V gene and the rest for unknown reasons. The DNA gave D and trimming, while V, J and clone size come from that table. The sample table contains more than 200,000 clones; only one count was recorded for approximately 45% of them. Over 2.5% of the sample goes to the ten largest clones.

Study-wide findings and limitations: Compared with normal scalp, lesional scalp, particularly in alopecia totalis/universalis, had higher clonality and more expanded CD8+ clones, which suggests antigenic drive. Resident alphabeta T cells in normal human skin are also sequenced, complicating scalp TCR repertoire analysis, unlike mouse skin dominated by gammadelta T cells. During tofacitinib treatment, many expanded lesional clones stuck around in both scalp and blood, and this persistence may partly explain why relapse happens after treatment is stopped. Shared TCR sequences between patients were less evident than in mice, which may be partly attributable to HLA diversity in the patient population. Tofacitinib significantly lowered scalp clonality and the number of expanded CD8+ clones among the top 100 scalp clones. Because the treated cohort was small and had just a single nonresponder, larger studies are needed to establish links between baseline CD8+ expansion and response.

The treatment or condition tag for this specimen amounts to: oral pan-JAK inhibitor, 5-10 mg twice daily. Peripheral blood and lesional scalp punch biopsies were obtained from patients with alopecia areata. PBMCs were separated by density centrifugation and stained for CD3, CD4 and CD8, after which CD4+ and CD8+ T cells were sorted on a FACSAria. This clone was observed a few times. Its antigen is not yet known. No qualities accompany the bases; no much larger clone lies one base away. At the junction V is shortened by 5 bases and J by 7 bases, with 8 bases in between. From its cysteine to its phenylalanine, the CDR3 spans 11 amino acids. Just the 33-base CDR3 DNA is kept, in frame starting at base 1. CDR1 and CDR2 were assigned from the germline V gene (reference sequence) as SEHNR and FQNEAQ.

The TCR was taken from a human donor with alopecia areata. The sequence joins TRBV7-9 to TRBJ1-1; no confident D gene assignment can be made. Here the sequenced sample was CD4+ T cells sorted from blood, taken at roughly week 38, from a patient treated with tofacitinib. The DNA is TGTGCCAGCAGCCCCGACGGTGAAGCTTTCTTT. Its coded protein is CASSPDGEAFF.